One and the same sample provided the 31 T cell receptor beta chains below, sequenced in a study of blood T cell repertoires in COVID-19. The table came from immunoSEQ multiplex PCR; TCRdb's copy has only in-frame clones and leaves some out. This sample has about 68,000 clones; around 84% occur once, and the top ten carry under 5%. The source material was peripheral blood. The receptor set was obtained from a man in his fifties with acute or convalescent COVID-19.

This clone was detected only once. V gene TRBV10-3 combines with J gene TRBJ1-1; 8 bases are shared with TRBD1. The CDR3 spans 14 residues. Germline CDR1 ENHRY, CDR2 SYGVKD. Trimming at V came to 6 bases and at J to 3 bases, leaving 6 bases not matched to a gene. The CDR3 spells CAISGQGRDTEAFF. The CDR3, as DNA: TGTGCCATCAGCGGACAGGGTAGAGACACTGAAGCTTTCTTT.

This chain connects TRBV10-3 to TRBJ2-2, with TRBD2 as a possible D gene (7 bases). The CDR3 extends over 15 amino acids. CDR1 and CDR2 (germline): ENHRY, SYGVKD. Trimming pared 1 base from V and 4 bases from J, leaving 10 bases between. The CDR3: CAISELGGATGELFF. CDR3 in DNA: TGTGCCATCAGTGAGTTGGGGGGGGCCACCGGGGAGCTGTTTTTT.

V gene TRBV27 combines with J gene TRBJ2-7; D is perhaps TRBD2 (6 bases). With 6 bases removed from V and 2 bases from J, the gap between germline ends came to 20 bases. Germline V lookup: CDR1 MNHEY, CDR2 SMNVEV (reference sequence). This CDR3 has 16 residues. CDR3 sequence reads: CASRLLIASATYEQYF. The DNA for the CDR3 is TGTGCCAGCAGACTTTTAATTGCTAGCGCTACCTACGAGCAGTACTTC.

The CDR3 coding sequence is TGTGCCAGCAGCAGAGGGTGGGGACAGGGCAACACCGGGGAGCTGTTTTTT. Translated: CASSRGWGQGNTGELFF. This chain links TRBV5-6 with TRBJ2-2; 9 bases line up with TRBD1. J lost 2 bases, V lost 4 bases, and 9 bases had no gene match. This CDR3 spans 17 amino acids. Germline-derived CDR1 and CDR2 are SGHDT and YYEEEE.

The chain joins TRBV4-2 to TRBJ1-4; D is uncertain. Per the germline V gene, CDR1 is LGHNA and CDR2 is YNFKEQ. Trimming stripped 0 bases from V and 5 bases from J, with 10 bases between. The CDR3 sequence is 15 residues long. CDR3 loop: CASSQEGQVNEKLFF. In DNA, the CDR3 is TGTGCCAGCAGCCAAGAAGGCCAGGTAAATGAAAAACTGTTTTTT.

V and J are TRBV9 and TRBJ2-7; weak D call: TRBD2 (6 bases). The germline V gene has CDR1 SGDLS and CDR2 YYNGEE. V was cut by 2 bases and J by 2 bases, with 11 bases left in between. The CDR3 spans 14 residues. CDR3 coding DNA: TGTGCCAGCAGCGTCGGGGGACTCCCCTACGAGCAGTACTTC. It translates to CASSVGGLPYEQYF.

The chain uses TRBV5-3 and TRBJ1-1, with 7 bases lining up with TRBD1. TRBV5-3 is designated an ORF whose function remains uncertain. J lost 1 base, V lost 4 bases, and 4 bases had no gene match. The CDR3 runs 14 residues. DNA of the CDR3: TGTGCCAGAAGCAAGGGACAGAAGAACACTGAAGCTTTCTTT. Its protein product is CARSKGQKNTEAFF.

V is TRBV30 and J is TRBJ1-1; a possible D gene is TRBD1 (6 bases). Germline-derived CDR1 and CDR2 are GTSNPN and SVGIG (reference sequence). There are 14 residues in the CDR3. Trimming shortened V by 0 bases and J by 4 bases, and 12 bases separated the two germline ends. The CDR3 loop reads CAWSVNRVSTEAFF. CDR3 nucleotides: TGTGCCTGGAGTGTAAACAGGGTCAGCACTGAAGCTTTCTTT. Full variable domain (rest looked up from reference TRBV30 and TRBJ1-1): SQTIHQWPATLVQPVGSPLSLECTVEGTSNPNLYWYRQAAGRGLQLLFYSVGIGQISSEVPQNLSASRPQDRQFILSSKKLLLSDSGFYLCAWSVNRVSTEAFFGQGTRLTVV.

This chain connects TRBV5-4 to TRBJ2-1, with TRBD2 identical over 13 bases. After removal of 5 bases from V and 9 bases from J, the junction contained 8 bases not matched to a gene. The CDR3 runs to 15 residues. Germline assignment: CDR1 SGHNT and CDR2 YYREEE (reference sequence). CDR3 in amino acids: CASRAGTSGISEQFF. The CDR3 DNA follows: TGTGCCAGCAGGGCCGGGACTAGCGGGATCTCTGAGCAGTTCTTC.

The CDR3 reads CASSPARGRNGYTF. DNA of the CDR3: TGTGCCAGCAGCCCCGCGCGGGGGCGGAATGGCTACACCTTC. The chain couples TRBV11-2 to TRBJ1-2, with D perhaps matching TRBD1 (6 bases). CDR3 length equals 14 residues. The germline V and J ends were trimmed by 5 bases and 6 bases, with 16 bases remaining between them. Germline V gene lookup returns CDR1 SGHAT and CDR2 FQNNGV.

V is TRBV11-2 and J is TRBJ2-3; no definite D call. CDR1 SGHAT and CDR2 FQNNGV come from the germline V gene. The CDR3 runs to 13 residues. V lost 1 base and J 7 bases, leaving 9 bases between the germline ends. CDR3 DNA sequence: TGTGCCAGCAGCTTAGCCTCTTACTATACGCAGTATTTT. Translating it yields CASSLASYYTQYF.

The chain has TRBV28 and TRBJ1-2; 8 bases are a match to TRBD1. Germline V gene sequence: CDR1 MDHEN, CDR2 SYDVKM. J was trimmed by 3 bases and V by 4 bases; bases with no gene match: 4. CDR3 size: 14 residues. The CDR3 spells CASSSTGVHYGYTF. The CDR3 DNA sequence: TGTGCCAGCAGTTCGACAGGGGTCCACTATGGCTACACCTTC.

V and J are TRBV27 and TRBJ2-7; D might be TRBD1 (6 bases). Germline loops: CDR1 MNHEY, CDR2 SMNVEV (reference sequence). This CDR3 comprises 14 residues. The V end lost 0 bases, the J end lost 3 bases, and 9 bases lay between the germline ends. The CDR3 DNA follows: TGTGCCAGCAGTTTATCCGGACAGTTCTACGAGCAGTACTTC. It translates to CASSLSGQFYEQYF.

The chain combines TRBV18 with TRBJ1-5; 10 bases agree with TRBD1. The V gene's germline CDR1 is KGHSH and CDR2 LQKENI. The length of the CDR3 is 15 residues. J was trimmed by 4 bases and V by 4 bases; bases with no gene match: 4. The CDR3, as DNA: TGTGCCAGCTCACAACCGGGACAGGGGAATCAGCCCCAGCATTTT. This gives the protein CASSQPGQGNQPQHF.

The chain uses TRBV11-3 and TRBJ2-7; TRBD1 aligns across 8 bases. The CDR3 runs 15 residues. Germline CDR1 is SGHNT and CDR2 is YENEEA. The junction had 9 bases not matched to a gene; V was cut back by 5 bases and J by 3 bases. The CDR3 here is CASSTRTGQDYEQYF. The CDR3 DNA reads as TGTGCCAGCAGCACTCGGACAGGGCAGGACTACGAGCAGTACTTC.

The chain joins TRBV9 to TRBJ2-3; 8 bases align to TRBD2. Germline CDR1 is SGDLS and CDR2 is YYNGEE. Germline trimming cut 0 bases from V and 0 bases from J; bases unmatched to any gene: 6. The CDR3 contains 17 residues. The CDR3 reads CASSVGTSGASTDTQYF. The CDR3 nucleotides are TGTGCCAGCAGCGTAGGCACTAGCGGTGCTAGCACAGATACGCAGTATTTT.

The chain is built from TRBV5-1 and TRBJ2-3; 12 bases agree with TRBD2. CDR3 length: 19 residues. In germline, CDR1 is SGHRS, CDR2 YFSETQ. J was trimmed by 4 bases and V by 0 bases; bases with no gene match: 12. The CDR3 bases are TGCGCCAGCAGCTTGGCTAGCGGGAGGGTAGAGGAGGACCCAGATACGCAGTATTTT. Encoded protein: CASSLASGRVEEDPDTQYF.

The CDR3: CASSLWASGSWNTQYF. DNA for the CDR3: TGTGCCAGCAGTTTATGGGCTAGCGGAAGCTGGAATACGCAGTATTTT. The chain carries TRBV28 and TRBJ2-3; TRBD2 matches 7 bases. Germline values: CDR1 MDHEN, CDR2 SYDVKM. J lost 7 bases, V lost 0 bases, and 10 bases had no gene match. The CDR3 totals 16 residues.

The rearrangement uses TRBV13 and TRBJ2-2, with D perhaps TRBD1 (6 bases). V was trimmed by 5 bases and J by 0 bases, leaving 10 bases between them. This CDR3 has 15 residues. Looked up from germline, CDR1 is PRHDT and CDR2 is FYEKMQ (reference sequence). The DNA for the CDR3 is TGTGCCAGCAGCCCGGACAGTTCGAACACCGGGGAGCTGTTTTTT. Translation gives CASSPDSSNTGELFF. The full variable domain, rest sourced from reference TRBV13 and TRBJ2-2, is AAGVIQSPRHLIKEKRETATLKCYPIPRHDTVYWYQQGPGQDPQFLISFYEKMQSDKGSIPDRFSAQQFSDYHSELNMSSLELGDSALYFCASSPDSSNTGELFFGEGSRLTVL.

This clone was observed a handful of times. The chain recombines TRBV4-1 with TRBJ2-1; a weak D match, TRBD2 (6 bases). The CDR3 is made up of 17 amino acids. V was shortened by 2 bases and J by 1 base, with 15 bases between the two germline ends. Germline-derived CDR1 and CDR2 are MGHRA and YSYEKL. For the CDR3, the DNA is TGCGCCAGCAGCCAAAAGGCGGCGGGACTTTCCTACAATGAGCAGTTCTTC. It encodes CASSQKAAGLSYNEQFF.

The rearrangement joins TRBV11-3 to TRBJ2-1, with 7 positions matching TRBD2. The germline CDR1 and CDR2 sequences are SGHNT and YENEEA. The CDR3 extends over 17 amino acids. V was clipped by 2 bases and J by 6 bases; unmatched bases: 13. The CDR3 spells CASSLSSFSGPRNEQFF. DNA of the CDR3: TGTGCCAGCAGCTTATCTTCCTTTAGCGGGCCCCGCAATGAGCAGTTCTTC. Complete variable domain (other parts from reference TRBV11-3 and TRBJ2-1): EAGVVQSPRYKIIEKKQPVAFWCNPISGHNTLYWYLQNLGQGPELLIRYENEEAVDDSQLPKDRFSAERLKGVDSTLKIQPAELGDSAVYLCASSLSSFSGPRNEQFFGPGTRLTVL.

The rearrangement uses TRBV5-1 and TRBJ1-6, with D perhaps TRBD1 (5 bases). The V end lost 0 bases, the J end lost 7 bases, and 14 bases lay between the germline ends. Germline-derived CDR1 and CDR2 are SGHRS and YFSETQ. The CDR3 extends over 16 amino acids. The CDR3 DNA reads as TGCGCCAGCAGCTTGGAGGGCCAGGGTGGAAATTCACCCCTCCACTTT. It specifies CASSLEGQGGNSPLHF.

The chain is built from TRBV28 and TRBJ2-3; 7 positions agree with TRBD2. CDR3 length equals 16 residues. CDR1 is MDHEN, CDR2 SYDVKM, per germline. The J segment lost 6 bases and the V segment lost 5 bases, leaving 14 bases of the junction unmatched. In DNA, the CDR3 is TGTGCCAGCAGTGCCGGCGGAGCCCGGGGAGGGGATACGCAGTATTTT. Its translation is CASSAGGARGGDTQYF.

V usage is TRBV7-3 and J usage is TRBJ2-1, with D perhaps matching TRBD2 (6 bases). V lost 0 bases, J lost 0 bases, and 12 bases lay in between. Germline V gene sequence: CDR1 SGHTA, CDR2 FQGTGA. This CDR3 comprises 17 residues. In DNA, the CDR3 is TGTGCCAGCAGCTTAACCCCGCGGGGCAGCTCCTACAATGAGCAGTTCTTC. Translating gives CASSLTPRGSSYNEQFF.

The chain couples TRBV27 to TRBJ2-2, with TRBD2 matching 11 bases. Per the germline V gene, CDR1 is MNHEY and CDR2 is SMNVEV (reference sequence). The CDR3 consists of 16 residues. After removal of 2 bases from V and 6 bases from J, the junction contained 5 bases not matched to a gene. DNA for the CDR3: TGTGCCAGCAGTTTACTAGCGGGGGGTCTCGCCGGGGAGCTGTTTTTT. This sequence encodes CASSLLAGGLAGELFF.

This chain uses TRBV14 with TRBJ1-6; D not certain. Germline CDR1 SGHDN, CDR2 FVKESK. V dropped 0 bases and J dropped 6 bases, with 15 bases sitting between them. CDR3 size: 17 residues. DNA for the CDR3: TGTGCCAGCAGCCAAGATATGACGGTTGGAGCTAATTCACCCCTCCACTTT. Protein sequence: CASSQDMTVGANSPLHF.

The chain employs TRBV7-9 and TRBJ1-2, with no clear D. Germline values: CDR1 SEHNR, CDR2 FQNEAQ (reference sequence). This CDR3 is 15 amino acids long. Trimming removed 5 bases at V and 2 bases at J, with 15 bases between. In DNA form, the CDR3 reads TGTGCCAGCAGCCCCCCAGTTACAGCAAACTATGGCTACACCTTC. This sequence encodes CASSPPVTANYGYTF.

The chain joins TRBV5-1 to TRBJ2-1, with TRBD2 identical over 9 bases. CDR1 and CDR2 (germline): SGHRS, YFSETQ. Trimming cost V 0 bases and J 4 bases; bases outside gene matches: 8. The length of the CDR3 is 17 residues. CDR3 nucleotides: TGCGCCAGCAGCTTGGCAGAGACTAGCGGTGGGTACAATGAGCAGTTCTTC. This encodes CASSLAETSGGYNEQFF.

The CDR3 DNA is TGCGCCAGCAGCCACTCCTTAGGGAGCGGGCCCCACAATGAGCAGTTCTTC. It codes for CASSHSLGSGPHNEQFF. V usage is TRBV4-1 and J usage is TRBJ2-1, with a tentative D call TRBD2 (6 bases). The CDR3 sequence is 17 residues long. Trimming cost V 3 bases and J 5 bases, with 20 bases left between them. Germline V gene data show CDR1 as MGHRA and CDR2 as YSYEKL.

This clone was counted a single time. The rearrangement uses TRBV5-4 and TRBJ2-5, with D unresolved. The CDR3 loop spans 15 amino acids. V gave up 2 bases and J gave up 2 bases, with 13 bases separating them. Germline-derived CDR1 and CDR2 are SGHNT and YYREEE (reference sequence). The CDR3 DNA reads TGTGCCAGCAGCTTCGGCGGTATCACTCAAGAGACCCAGTACTTC. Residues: CASSFGGITQETQYF.

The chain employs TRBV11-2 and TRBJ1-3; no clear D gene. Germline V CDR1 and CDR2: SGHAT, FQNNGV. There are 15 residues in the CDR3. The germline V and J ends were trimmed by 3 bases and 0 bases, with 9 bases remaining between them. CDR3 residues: CASSFFVSSGNTIYF. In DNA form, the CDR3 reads TGTGCCAGCAGCTTTTTTGTCAGCTCTGGAAACACCATATATTTT.